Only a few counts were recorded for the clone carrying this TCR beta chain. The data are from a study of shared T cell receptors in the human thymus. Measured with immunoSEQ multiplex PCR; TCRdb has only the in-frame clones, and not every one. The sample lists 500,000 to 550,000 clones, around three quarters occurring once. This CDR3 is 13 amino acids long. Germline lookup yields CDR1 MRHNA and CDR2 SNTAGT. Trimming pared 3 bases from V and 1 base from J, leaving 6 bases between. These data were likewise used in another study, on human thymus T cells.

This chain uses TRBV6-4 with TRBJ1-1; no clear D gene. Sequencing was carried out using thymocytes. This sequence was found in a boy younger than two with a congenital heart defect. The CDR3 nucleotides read TGTGCCAGCAGTGAGGCAGGGAACACTGAAGCTTTCTTT. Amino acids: CASSEAGNTEAFF.